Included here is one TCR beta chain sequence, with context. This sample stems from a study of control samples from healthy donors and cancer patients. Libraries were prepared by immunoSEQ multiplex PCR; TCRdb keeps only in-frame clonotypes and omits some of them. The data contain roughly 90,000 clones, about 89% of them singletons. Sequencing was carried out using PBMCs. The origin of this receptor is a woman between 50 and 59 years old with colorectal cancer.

Here the CDR3 DNA reads TGTGCCAGTAGTAGACGACTCACAGATACGCAGTATTTT. It specifies CASSRRLTDTQYF. The chain combines TRBV19 with TRBJ2-3; D not resolved. CDR3 length: 13 residues. Trimming pared 4 bases from V and 2 bases from J, leaving 7 bases between. Germline lookup yields CDR1 LNHDA and CDR2 SQIVND (reference sequence).